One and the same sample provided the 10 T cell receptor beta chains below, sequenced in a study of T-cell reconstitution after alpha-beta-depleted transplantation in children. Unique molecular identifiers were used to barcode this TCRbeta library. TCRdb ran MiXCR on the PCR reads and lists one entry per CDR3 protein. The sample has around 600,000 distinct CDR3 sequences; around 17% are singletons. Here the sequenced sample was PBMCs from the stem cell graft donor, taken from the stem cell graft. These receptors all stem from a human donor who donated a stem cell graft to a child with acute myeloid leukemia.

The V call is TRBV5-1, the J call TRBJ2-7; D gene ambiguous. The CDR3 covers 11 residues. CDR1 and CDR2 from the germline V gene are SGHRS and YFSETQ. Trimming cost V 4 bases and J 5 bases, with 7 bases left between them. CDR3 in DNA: TGCGCCAGCAGCGACCGGGACGAGCAGTACTTC. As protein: CASSDRDEQYF.

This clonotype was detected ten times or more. The CDR3 loop reads CSAPPGGVGGELFF. The CDR3 DNA reads as TGCAGTGCCCCTCCGGGAGGTGTTGGCGGGGAGCTGTTTTTT. This chain uses TRBV20-1 with TRBJ2-2; 7 bases fit TRBD2. The CDR3 totals 14 residues. J was trimmed by 7 bases and V by 6 bases; bases with no gene match: 11. Germline loops: CDR1 DFQATT, CDR2 SNEGSKA (reference sequence).

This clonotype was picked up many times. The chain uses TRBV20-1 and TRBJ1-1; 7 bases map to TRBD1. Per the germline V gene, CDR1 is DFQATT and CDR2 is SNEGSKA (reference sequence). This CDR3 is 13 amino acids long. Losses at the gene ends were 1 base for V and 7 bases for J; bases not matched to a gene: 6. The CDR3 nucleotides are TGCAGTGCTAGAGTGTCCGGGACAGTTGAAGCTTTCTTT. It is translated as CSARVSGTVEAFF.

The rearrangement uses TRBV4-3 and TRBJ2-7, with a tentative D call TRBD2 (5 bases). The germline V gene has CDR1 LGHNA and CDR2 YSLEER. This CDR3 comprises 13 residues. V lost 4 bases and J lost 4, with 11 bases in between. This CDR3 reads CASSPAGGYEQYF. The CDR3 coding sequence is TGCGCCAGCAGCCCAGCCGGAGGTTACGAGCAGTACTTC.

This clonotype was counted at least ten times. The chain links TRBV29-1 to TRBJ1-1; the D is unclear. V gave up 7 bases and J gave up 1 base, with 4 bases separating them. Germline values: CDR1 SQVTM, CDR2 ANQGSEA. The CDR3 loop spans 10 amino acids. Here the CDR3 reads CSGENTEAFF. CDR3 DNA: TGCAGCGGGGAGAACACTGAAGCTTTCTTT.

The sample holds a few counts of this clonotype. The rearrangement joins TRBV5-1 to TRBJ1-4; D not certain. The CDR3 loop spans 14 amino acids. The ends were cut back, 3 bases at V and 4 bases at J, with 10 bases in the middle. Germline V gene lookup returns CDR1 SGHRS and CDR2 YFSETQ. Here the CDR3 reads CASSSDPLNEKLFF. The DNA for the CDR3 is TGCGCCAGCAGCTCTGACCCACTTAATGAAAAACTGTTTTTT.

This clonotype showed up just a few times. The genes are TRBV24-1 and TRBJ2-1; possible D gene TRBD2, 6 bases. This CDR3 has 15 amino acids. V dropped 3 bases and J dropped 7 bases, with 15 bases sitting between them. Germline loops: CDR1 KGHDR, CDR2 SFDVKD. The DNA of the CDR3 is TGTGCCACCAGTGATCCCCGGGGGTCGGGAAATGAGCAGTTCTTC. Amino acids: CATSDPRGSGNEQFF.

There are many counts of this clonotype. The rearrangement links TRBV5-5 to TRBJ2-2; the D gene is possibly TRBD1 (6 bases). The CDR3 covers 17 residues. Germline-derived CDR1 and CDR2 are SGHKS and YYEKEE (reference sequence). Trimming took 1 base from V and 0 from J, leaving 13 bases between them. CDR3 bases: TGTGCCAGCAGCTTGAGAGGGGGACCTTCGAACACCGGGGAGCTGTTTTTT. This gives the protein CASSLRGGPSNTGELFF.

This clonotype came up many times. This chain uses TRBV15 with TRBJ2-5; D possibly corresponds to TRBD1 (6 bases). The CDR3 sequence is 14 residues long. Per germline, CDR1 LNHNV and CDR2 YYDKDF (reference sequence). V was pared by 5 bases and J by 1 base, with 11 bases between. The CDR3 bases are TGTGCCACCAGCCGGACAGAGATCCAAGAGACCCAGTACTTC. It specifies CATSRTEIQETQYF.

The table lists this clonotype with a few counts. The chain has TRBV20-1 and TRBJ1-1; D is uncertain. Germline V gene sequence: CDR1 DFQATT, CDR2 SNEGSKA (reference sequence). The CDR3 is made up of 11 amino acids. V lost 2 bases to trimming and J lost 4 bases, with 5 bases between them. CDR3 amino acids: CSARSSTEAFF. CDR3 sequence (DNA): TGCAGTGCTAGATCTAGCACTGAAGCTTTCTTT.